Shown below are 14 T cell receptor beta chains from a single sample sequenced in a study of OX40 agonist ivuxolimab in advanced cancers. Measured with immunoSEQ multiplex PCR; TCRdb has only the in-frame clones, and not every one. The table shows tens of thousands of clones, with around 90% occurring only once. The sequencing used CD4+ or CD8+ T cells sorted from blood, collected in a trial of the OX40 agonist ivuxolimab. The source of these receptors is an adult with an advanced solid tumor such as melanoma, head and neck, liver or kidney cancer.

The chain uses TRBV6-5 and TRBJ2-1; D is uncertain. Germline CDR1 is MNHEY and CDR2 is SVGAGI. The CDR3 is 15 amino acids. The V end lost 0 bases, the J end lost 8 bases, and 14 bases lay between the germline ends. CDR3 sequence: CASSYSPGSVDEQFF. CDR3 in DNA: TGTGCCAGCAGTTACTCGCCAGGTTCGGTCGATGAGCAGTTCTTC.

This clone was detected only once. The J gene is TRBJ2-7, the V gene TRBV5-6, with a weak D call TRBD2 (6 bases). Trimming shortened V by 3 bases and J by 2 bases, and 12 bases separated the two germline ends. This CDR3 has 14 amino acids. Germline CDR1 reads SGHDT; CDR2 reads YYEEEE. The CDR3 nucleotides are TGTGCCAGCAGCTCGGGCGGGATCGCCTACGAGCAGTACTTC. It codes for CASSSGGIAYEQYF.

The rearrangement joins TRBV10-1 to TRBJ2-2, with 9 bases lining up with TRBD2. CDR1 and CDR2 (germline): WNHNN, SYGVQD (reference sequence). V trimming: 4 bases; J trimming: 3 bases; junction bases outside the gene matches: 9. The CDR3 extends over 17 amino acids. The CDR3 is CASSVSFSGSDTGELFF. As DNA, the CDR3 is TGCGCCAGCAGTGTGAGTTTTAGCGGGAGCGACACCGGGGAGCTGTTTTTT.

The gene calls are TRBV4-2 and TRBJ1-1; D unclear. Germline CDR1 LGHNA, CDR2 YNFKEQ. The CDR3 sequence is 13 residues long. V lost 0 bases to trimming and J lost 8 bases, with 10 bases between them. The CDR3 region has the DNA TGTGCCAGCAGCCAAGATTTAGGATTCGAAGCTTTCTTT. Residues: CASSQDLGFEAFF.

This chain uses TRBV6-1 with TRBJ1-1; D is possibly TRBD1 (6 bases). The CDR3 totals 14 residues. The germline CDR1 and CDR2 sequences are MNHNS and SASEGT. Trimming removed 5 bases from V and 5 bases from J, with 15 bases in between. The CDR3 sequence: CASSTGTLTTEAFF. The CDR3 DNA reads TGTGCCAGCAGTACCGGGACATTGACAACTGAAGCTTTCTTT.

The gene calls are TRBV7-3 and TRBJ2-3; 11 bases fit TRBD2. Germline V gene sequence: CDR1 SGHTA, CDR2 FQGTGA. There are 16 residues in the CDR3. J gave up 0 bases and V 4 bases, and 3 bases lay outside the gene matches. CDR3 loop: CASSSGLAGSTDTQYF. CDR3 coding DNA: TGTGCCAGCAGCTCAGGACTAGCGGGTAGCACAGATACGCAGTATTTT.

The chain links TRBV11-1 to TRBJ2-7; TRBD1 agrees at 8 bases. Germline V lookup: CDR1 SGHAT, CDR2 FQDESV (reference sequence). V shed 4 bases and J 4 bases; nucleotides not matched to a gene: 9. There are 15 residues in the CDR3. The CDR3 sequence: CASSSHSGQGYEQYF. CDR3 DNA sequence: TGTGCCAGCAGCTCCCACAGCGGACAGGGTTACGAGCAGTACTTC.

V usage is TRBV6-5 and J usage is TRBJ2-2; possibly TRBD1 for D (5 bases). CDR1 is MNHEY and CDR2 is SVGAGI in the germline V gene. The CDR3 covers 14 residues. Trimming left V 4 bases short and J 3 bases short, with 9 bases between. This chain's CDR3 is CASSFQGYTGELFF. The CDR3 region has the DNA TGTGCCAGCAGTTTCCAGGGATACACCGGGGAGCTGTTTTTT.

This chain uses TRBV5-6 with TRBJ2-2; D could derive from TRBD1 or TRBD2 (5 bases each). This CDR3 has 14 amino acids. Germline values: CDR1 SGHDT, CDR2 YYEEEE. Trimming left V 0 bases short and J 10 bases short, with 13 bases between. The CDR3 here is CASSLGDGLVELFF. The CDR3 coding sequence is TGTGCCAGCAGCTTGGGGGACGGGCTCGTGGAGCTGTTTTTT. Full variable domain (missing parts from reference TRBV5-6 and TRBJ2-2): DAGVTQSPTHLIKTRGQQVTLRCSPKSGHDTVSWYQQALGQGPQFIFQYYEEEERQRGNFPDRFSGHQFPNYSSELNVNALLLGDSALYLCASSLGDGLVELFFGEGSRLTVL.

The rearrangement links TRBV6-5 to TRBJ2-7; perhaps TRBD2 as D (5 bases). Per germline, CDR1 MNHEY and CDR2 SVGAGI. This CDR3 is 14 amino acids long. V dropped 2 bases and J dropped 0 bases, with 8 bases sitting between them. The CDR3 sequence: CASSYVGSSYEQYF. The CDR3 coding sequence is TGTGCCAGCAGTTACGTAGGGAGCTCCTACGAGCAGTACTTC.

This clone appeared a single time. The gene calls are TRBV5-1 and TRBJ2-6, with D perhaps matching TRBD1 or TRBD2 (5 bases each). The V end was cut by 5 bases, the J end by 0 bases, with 15 bases between. CDR1 and CDR2 (germline): SGHRS, YFSETQ. CDR3 size: 17 residues. The chain's CDR3 is CASRRDASLSGANVLTF. DNA for the CDR3: TGCGCCAGCAGACGGGACGCCAGCCTCTCTGGGGCCAACGTCCTGACTTTC.

Written as DNA, the CDR3 is TGTGCCAGCAGTCCCTCTTACGGGACATCTCCCTACGAGCAGTACTTC. Protein product: CASSPSYGTSPYEQYF. This rearrangement joins TRBV27 to TRBJ2-7; D is perhaps TRBD1 (6 bases). Germline CDR1 reads MNHEY; CDR2 reads SMNVEV (reference sequence). The CDR3 has 16 residues. The V gene lost 5 bases and the J gene lost 2 bases, with 19 bases spanning the gap.

This chain connects TRBV4-1 to TRBJ2-7, with D possibly being TRBD2 (5 bases). Trimming took 0 bases from V and 2 from J, leaving 8 bases between them. The CDR3 extends over 14 amino acids. Germline V CDR1 and CDR2: MGHRA, YSYEKL. The CDR3 bases are TGCGCCAGCAGCCAAGAAGGGAGAACCTACGAGCAGTACTTC. Translation: CASSQEGRTYEQYF.

A single count supports this clone. The rearrangement links TRBV6-5 to TRBJ2-7, with TRBD2 matching over 12 bases. CDR1 and CDR2 from the germline V gene are MNHEY and SVGAGI. The CDR3 totals 15 residues. The J segment lost 2 bases and the V segment lost 5 bases, leaving 4 bases of the junction unmatched. The CDR3: CASSPRTSGTYEQYF. Here the CDR3 DNA reads TGTGCCAGCAGTCCTCGGACTAGCGGGACCTACGAGCAGTACTTC.